This T cell receptor beta chain appears in the sequencing data of a study of identical twins. Regarding the study as a whole: Invariant populations such as MAIT and iNKT cells could partly muddle zero-insertion analyses.

Via MiXCR, TCRdb re-called the 5' RACE reads, giving one row per CDR3 protein. The sample lists about 720,000 distinct CDR3 sequences, 8.6% occurring once. This CDR3 spans 13 amino acids. V was clipped by 5 bases and J by 6 bases, with 14 bases between them. Germline CDR1 and CDR2: PRHDT and FYEKMQ (reference sequence). This clonotype has only a few counts. What it recognizes is unknown. Healthy Caucasians provided all donations. These data were likewise used in another study, on yellow fever vaccine responses in identical twins.

The sequenced sample consisted of PBMCs. V gene TRBV13 combines with J gene TRBJ2-7; D is unresolved. This clonotype originated in a woman between 18 and 30 years old in good health. CDR3 protein: CASSPSRPAEQYF. The CDR3 DNA sequence: TGTGCCAGCAGCCCCTCCCGGCCCGCCGAGCAGTACTTC.